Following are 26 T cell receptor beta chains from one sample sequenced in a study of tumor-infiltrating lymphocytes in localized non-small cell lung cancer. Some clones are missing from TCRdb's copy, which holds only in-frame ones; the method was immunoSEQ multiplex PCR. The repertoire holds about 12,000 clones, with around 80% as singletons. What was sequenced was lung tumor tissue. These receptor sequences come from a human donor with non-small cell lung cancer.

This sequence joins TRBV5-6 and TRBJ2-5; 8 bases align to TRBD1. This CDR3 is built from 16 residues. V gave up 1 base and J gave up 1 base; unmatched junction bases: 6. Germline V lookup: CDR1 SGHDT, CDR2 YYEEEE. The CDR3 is CASSLRTGKFQETQYF. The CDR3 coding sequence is TGTGCCAGCAGCTTGAGGACAGGGAAATTCCAAGAGACCCAGTACTTC.

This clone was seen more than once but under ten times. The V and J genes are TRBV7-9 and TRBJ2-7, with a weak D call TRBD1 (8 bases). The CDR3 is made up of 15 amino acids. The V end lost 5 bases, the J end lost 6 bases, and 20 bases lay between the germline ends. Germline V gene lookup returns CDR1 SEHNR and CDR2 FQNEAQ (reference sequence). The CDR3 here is CASSLGQGGQGEQYF. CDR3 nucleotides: TGTGCCAGCAGCCTCGGACAGGGAGGGCAAGGCGAGCAGTACTTC.

The CDR3 DNA reads TGTGCCAGCAGCCAACGAGGGACAGGTCGGGACACCATATATTTT. Translation gives CASSQRGTGRDTIYF. The V gene is TRBV5-4, the J gene TRBJ1-3; 8 bases map to TRBD1. The length of the CDR3 is 15 residues. Germline values: CDR1 SGHNT, CDR2 YYREEE (reference sequence). J was trimmed by 8 bases and V by 4 bases; bases with no gene match: 11.

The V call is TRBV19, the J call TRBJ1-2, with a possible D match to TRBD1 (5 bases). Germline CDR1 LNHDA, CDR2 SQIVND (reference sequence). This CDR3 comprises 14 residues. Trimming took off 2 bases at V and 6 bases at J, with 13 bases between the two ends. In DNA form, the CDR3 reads TGTGCCAGTAGTATAACAGGAAGGTACGATGGCTACACCTTC. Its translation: CASSITGRYDGYTF.

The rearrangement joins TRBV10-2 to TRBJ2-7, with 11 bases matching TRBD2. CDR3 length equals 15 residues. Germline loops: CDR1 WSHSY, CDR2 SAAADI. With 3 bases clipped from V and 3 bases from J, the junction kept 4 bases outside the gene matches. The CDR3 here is CASSDMGLADYEQYF. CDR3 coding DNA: TGCGCCAGCAGTGATATGGGACTAGCGGACTACGAGCAGTACTTC.

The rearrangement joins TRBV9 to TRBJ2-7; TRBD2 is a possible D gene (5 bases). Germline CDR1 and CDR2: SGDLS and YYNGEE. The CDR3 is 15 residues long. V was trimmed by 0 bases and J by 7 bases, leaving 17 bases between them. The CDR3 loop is CASSVGGGLLGEQYF. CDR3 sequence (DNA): TGTGCCAGCAGCGTAGGAGGCGGGTTATTGGGGGAGCAGTACTTC.

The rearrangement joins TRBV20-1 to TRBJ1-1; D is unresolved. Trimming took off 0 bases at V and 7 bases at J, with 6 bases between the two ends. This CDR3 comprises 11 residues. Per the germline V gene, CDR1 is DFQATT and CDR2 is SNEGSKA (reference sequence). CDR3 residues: CSARDKGEAFF. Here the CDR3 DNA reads TGCAGTGCTAGAGATAAGGGTGAAGCTTTCTTT.

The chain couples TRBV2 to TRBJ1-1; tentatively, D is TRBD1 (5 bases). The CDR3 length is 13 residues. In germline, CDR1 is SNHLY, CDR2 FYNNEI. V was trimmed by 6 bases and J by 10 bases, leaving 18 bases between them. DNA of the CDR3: TGTGCCAGCAGAGGCGACACCATCCAGGGAGCTTTCTTT. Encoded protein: CASRGDTIQGAFF.

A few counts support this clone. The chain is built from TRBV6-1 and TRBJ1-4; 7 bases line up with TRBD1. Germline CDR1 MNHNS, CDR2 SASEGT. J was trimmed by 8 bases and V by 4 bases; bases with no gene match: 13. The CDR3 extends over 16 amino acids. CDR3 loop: CASSADIQGGSEKLFF. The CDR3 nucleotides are TGTGCCAGCAGTGCCGACATCCAGGGGGGAAGCGAAAAACTGTTTTTT.

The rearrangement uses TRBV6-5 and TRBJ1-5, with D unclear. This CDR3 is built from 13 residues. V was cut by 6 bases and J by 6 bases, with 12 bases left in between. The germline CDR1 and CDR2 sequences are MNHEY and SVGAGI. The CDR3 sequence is CASSLTFFQPQHF. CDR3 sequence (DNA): TGTGCCAGCAGCCTGACATTTTTTCAGCCCCAGCATTTT.

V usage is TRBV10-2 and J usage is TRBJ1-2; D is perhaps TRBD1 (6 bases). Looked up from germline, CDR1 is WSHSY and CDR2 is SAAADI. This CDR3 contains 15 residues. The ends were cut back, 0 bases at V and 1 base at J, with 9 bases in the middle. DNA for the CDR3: TGCGCCAGCAGTGAGTCGGGGGGCTTTAACTATGGCTACACCTTC. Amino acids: CASSESGGFNYGYTF.

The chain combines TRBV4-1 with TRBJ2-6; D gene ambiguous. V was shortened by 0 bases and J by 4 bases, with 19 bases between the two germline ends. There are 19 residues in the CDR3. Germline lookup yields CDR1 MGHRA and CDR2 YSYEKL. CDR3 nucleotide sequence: TGCGCCAGCAGCCAAGATCGACTCCCTAATTCGGCCGGGGCCAACGTCCTGACTTTC. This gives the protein CASSQDRLPNSAGANVLTF.

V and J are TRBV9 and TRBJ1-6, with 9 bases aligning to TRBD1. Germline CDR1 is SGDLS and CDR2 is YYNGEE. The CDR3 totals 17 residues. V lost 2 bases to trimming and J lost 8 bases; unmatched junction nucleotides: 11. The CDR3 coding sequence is TGTGCCAGCAGCGTGGGGACAGGGTACGGTCGGGATTCACCCCTCCACTTT. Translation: CASSVGTGYGRDSPLHF.

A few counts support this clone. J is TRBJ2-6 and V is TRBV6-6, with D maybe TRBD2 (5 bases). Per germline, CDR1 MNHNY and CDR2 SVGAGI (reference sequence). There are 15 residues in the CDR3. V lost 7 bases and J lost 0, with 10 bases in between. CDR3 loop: CASKGSGSGANVLTF. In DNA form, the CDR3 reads TGTGCCAGCAAGGGCAGCGGCTCTGGGGCCAACGTCCTGACTTTC.

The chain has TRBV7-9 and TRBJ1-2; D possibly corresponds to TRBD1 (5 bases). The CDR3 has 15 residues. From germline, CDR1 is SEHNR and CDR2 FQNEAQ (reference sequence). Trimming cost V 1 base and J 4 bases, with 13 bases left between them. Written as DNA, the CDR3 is TGTGCCAGCAGCTTAGGGTCCAGGGTTAGCTATGGCTACACCTTC. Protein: CASSLGSRVSYGYTF. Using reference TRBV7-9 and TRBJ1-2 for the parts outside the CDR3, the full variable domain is DTGVSQNPRHKITKRGQNVTFRCDPISEHNRLYWYRQTLGQGPEFLTYFQNEAQLEKSRLLSDRFSAERPKGSFSTLEIQRTEQGDSAMYLCASSLGSRVSYGYTFGSGTRLTVV.

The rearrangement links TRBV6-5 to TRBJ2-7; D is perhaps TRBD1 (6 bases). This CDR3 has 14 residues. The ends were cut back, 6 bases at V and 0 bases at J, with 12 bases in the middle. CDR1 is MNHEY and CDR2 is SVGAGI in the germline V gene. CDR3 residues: CASRNQGSSYEQYF. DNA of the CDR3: TGTGCCAGCAGAAACCAGGGGAGCTCCTACGAGCAGTACTTC.

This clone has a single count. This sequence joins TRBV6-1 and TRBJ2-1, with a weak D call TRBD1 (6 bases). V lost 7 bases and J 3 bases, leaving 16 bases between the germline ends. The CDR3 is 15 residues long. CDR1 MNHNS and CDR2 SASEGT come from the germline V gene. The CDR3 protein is CASKLMGASYNEQFF. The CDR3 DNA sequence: TGTGCCAGCAAATTGATGGGGGCTAGCTACAATGAGCAGTTCTTC.

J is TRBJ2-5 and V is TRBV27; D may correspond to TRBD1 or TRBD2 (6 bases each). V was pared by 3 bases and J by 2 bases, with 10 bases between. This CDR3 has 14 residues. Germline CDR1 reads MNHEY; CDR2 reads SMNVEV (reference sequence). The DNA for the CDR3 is TGTGCCAGCAGTTTTGGAGGGGGGCAAGAGACCCAGTACTTC. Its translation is CASSFGGGQETQYF.

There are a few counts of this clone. In DNA, the CDR3 is TGCGCCAGCAGCTCACTACTTCGGGCATACACGTCGTACACTGAAGCTTTCTTT. Translating it yields CASSSLLRAYTSYTEAFF. The chain employs TRBV5-1 and TRBJ1-1; no definite D call. The V and J ends lost 3 bases and 3 bases respectively, with 24 bases between them. This CDR3 is built from 18 residues. CDR1 is SGHRS and CDR2 is YFSETQ in the germline V gene.

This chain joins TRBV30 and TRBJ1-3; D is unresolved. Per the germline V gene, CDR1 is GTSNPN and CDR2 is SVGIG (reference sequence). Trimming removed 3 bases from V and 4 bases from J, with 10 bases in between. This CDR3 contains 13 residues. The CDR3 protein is CAWSLALGNTIYF. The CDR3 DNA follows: TGTGCCTGGAGCTTAGCCCTCGGAAACACCATATATTTT.

DNA for the CDR3: TGTGCCAGTAGTATATCGGGGATTGAAGCTTTCTTT. Residues: CASSISGIEAFF. The rearrangement joins TRBV19 to TRBJ1-1; D unclear. The CDR3 covers 12 residues. The ends were cut back, 2 bases at V and 7 bases at J, with 8 bases in the middle. Germline-derived CDR1 and CDR2 are LNHDA and SQIVND (reference sequence).

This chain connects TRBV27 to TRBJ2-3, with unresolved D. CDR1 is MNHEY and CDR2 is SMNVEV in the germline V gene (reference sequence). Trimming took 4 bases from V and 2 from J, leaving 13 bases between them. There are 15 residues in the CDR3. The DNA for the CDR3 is TGTGCCAGCAGTTCTCCCAGAACTACCACAGATACGCAGTATTTT. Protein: CASSSPRTTTDTQYF.

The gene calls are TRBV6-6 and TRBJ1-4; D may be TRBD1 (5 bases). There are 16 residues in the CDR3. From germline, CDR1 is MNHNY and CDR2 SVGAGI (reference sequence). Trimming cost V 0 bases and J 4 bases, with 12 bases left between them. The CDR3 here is CASSYSTGLDNEKLFF. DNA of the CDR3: TGTGCCAGCAGTTACTCTACGGGACTGGATAATGAAAAACTGTTTTTT.

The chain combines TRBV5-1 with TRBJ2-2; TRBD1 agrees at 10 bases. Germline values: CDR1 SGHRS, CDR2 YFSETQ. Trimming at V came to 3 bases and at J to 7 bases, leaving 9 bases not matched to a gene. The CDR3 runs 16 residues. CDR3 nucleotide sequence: TGCGCCAGCAGCTACTCCGGGACAGGGGCTGGCGGGGAGCTGTTTTTT. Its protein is CASSYSGTGAGGELFF.

The CDR3 region is CASRDGAGSQETQYF. In DNA, the CDR3 is TGTGCCAGCCGGGATGGGGCCGGGTCTCAAGAGACCCAGTACTTC. The chain employs TRBV7-2 and TRBJ2-5; D possibly matches TRBD1 or TRBD2 (5 bases each). Trimming took off 8 bases at V and 2 bases at J, with 18 bases between the two ends. Germline V CDR1 and CDR2: SGHTA, FQGNSA. The CDR3 consists of 15 residues.

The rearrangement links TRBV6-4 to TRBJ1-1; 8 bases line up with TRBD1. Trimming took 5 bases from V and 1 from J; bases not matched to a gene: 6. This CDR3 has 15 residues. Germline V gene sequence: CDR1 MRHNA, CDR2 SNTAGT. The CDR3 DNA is TGTGCCAGCAGTTACAGGGGGAAGGGGAACACTGAAGCTTTCTTT. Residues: CASSYRGKGNTEAFF.